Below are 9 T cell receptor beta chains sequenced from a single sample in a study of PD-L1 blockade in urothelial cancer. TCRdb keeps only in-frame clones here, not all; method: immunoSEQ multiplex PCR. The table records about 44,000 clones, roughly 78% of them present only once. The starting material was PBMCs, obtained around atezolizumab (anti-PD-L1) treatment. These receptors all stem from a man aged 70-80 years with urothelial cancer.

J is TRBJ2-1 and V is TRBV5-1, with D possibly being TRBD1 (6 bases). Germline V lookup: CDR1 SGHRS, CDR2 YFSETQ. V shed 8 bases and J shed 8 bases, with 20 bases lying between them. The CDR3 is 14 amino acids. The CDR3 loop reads CASQLGDTNHEQFF. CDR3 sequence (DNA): TGCGCCAGTCAACTCGGGGACACCAACCATGAGCAGTTCTTC.

CDR3 region: CASSSGTTGGNTIYF. The CDR3 DNA follows: TGCGCCAGCAGCTCCGGGACCACAGGGGGAAACACCATATATTTT. J is TRBJ1-3 and V is TRBV5-1; TRBD1 might be the D (6 bases). The germline gives CDR1 SGHRS, CDR2 YFSETQ. The CDR3 loop spans 15 amino acids. V was shortened by 3 bases and J by 4 bases, with 14 bases between the two germline ends.

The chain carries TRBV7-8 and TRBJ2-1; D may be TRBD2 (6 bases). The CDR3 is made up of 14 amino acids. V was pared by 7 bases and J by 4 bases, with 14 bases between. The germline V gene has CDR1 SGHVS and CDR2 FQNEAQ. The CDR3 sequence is CASTSGGEYNEQFF. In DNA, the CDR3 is TGTGCCAGCACCTCTGGCGGGGAATACAATGAGCAGTTCTTC.

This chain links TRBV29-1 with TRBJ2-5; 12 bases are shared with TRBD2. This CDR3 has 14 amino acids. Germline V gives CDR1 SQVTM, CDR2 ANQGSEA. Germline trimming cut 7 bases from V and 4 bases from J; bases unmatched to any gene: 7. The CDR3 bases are TGCAGCGCGCGCCGGACTAGCGGGACAGAGACCCAGTACTTC. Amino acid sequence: CSARRTSGTETQYF.

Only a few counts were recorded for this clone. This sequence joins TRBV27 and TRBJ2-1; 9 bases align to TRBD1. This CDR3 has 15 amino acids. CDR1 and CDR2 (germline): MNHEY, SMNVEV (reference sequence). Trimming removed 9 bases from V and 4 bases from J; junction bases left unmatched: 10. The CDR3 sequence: CASRLGTGFYNEQFF. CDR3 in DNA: TGTGCCAGTCGACTCGGGACAGGGTTTTACAATGAGCAGTTCTTC.

This chain's CDR3 is CASSSGLAGDTQYF. The CDR3 coding sequence is TGTGCCAGCAGCTCAGGACTAGCGGGAGATACGCAGTATTTT. The V gene is TRBV7-2, the J gene TRBJ2-3; TRBD2 matches at 11 bases. V lost 4 bases to trimming and J lost 5 bases; unmatched junction nucleotides: 2. In germline, CDR1 is SGHTA, CDR2 FQGNSA. This CDR3 spans 14 amino acids.

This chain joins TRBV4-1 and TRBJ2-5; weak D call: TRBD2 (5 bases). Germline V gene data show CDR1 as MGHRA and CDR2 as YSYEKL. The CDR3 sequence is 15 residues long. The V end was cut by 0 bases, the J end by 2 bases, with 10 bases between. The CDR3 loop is CASSQEEGAQETQYF. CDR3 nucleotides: TGCGCCAGCAGCCAAGAAGAGGGAGCTCAAGAGACCCAGTACTTC.

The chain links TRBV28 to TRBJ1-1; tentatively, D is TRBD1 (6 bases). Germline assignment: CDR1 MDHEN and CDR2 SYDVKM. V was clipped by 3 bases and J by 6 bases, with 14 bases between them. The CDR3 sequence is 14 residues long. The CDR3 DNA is TGTGCCAGCAGTTTGGGAGGGGGGGTCCCTGAAGCTTTCTTT. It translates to CASSLGGGVPEAFF.

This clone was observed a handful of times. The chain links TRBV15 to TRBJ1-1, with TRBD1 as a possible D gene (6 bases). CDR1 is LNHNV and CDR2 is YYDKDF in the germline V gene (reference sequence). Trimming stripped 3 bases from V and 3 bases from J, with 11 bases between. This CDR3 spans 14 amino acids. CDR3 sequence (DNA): TGTGCCACCAGCAGGGAAGGACAGTACACTGAAGCTTTCTTT. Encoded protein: CATSREGQYTEAFF.